Presented here are 25 T cell receptor beta chains from one specimen sequenced in a study of T cell repertoires in cytomegalovirus infection. Each CDR3 protein is one row after TCRdb ran MiXCR on the reads. Of some 940,000 distinct CDR3 sequences in the sample, approximately 32% were seen once. These receptors' antigens are unknown. Sequenced here: cultured CD8+ T cells from PBMCs, sampled from culture after CMV antigen stimulation. The source is a human donor in good health (CMV status not recorded). Some clones in this sample may be carry-over from other donors' samples.

A few counts support this clonotype. The chain recombines TRBV7-9 with TRBJ2-1; 7 bases are shared with TRBD1. The germline CDR1 and CDR2 sequences are SEHNR and FQNEAQ (reference sequence). The CDR3 runs to 15 residues. V lost 6 bases and J lost 7; bases outside the gene matches: 12. The CDR3 here is CASRGVGGQANEQFF. The CDR3, as DNA: TGTGCCAGCAGAGGGGTAGGGGGCCAGGCTAATGAGCAGTTCTTC.

Regarding this clonotype: Possible read error: a much larger clone is one base away. V usage is TRBV7-8 and J usage is TRBJ1-5, with 10 bases aligning to TRBD1. The CDR3 contains 17 residues. CDR1 is SGHVS, CDR2 FQNEAQ, per germline. The CDR3 DNA follows: TGTGCCAGCAGCTTTTGGAGGGACAGGGGAAGCAATCAGCCCAAGCATTTT. Protein product: CASSFWRDRGSNQPKHF.

The CDR3 DNA is TGCAGCGTTGGCGGTGGAAGCACAGATACGCAGTATTTT. This codes for CSVGGGSTDTQYF. This chain connects TRBV29-1 to TRBJ2-3; D gene uncertain. The germline V gene has CDR1 SQVTM and CDR2 ANQGSEA. This CDR3 contains 13 residues. V lost 4 bases to trimming and J lost 0 bases, with 8 bases between them.

This clonotype was counted many times. This chain joins TRBV7-9 and TRBJ2-5; weak D call: TRBD1 (7 bases). Germline V gene sequence: CDR1 SEHNR, CDR2 FQNEAQ (reference sequence). The CDR3 contains 16 residues. V lost 4 bases and J lost 5, with 20 bases in between. The CDR3 reads CASSSPTRGVYETQYF. Written as DNA, the CDR3 is TGTGCCAGCAGCTCCCCGACCAGGGGGGTTTATGAGACCCAGTACTTC.

This sequence joins TRBV7-6 and TRBJ2-1; the match to TRBD1 covers 12 bases. CDR1 and CDR2 (germline): SGHVS, FNYEAQ. V dropped 5 bases and J dropped 5; count of bases not matched to a gene: 7. The CDR3 is 16 amino acids. The CDR3 reads CASSGGDRGRDNEQFF. The DNA of the CDR3 is TGTGCCAGCAGCGGGGGGGACAGGGGGCGCGACAATGAGCAGTTCTTC.

The gene calls are TRBV28 and TRBJ1-1; TRBD1 agrees at 7 bases. Losses at the gene ends were 7 bases for V and 4 bases for J; bases not matched to a gene: 12. From germline, CDR1 is MDHEN and CDR2 SYDVKM. This CDR3 spans 15 amino acids. The CDR3 nucleotides are TGTGCCAGCACGGGACAGACTTTTTTAGGCACTGAAGCTTTCTTT. It yields the protein CASTGQTFLGTEAFF.

The chain couples TRBV5-4 to TRBJ1-6; 10 bases map to TRBD1. The CDR3 consists of 17 residues. The V gene end was trimmed by 5 bases and the J gene end by 7 bases; junction bases not matched to a gene: 12. Germline V gene data show CDR1 as SGHNT and CDR2 as YYREEE (reference sequence). CDR3 nucleotides: TGTGCCAGCAGGTTTGGAGACAGGGGGCCTACAAATTCACCCCTCCACTTT. Translating it yields CASRFGDRGPTNSPLHF.

The genes are TRBV7-9 and TRBJ2-2; possible D gene TRBD1, 6 bases. This CDR3 has 13 residues. The V gene's germline CDR1 is SEHNR and CDR2 FQNEAQ (reference sequence). V shed 5 bases and J shed 7 bases, with 11 bases lying between them. The CDR3 reads CASSRDTLGELFF. The DNA for the CDR3 is TGTGCCAGCAGCCGGGACACCCTCGGGGAGCTGTTTTTT.

In its sample, this clonotype was seen many times. The chain joins TRBV7-2 to TRBJ2-5; D uncertain. Trimming removed 2 bases at V and 5 bases at J, with 15 bases between. The CDR3 contains 15 residues. CDR1 is SGHTA and CDR2 is FQGNSA in the germline V gene. The CDR3 coding sequence is TGTGCCAGCAGCTTAAACGAAGTGGTTCTGGAGACCCAGTACTTC. This sequence encodes CASSLNEVVLETQYF. The whole variable domain, remainder taken from reference TRBV7-2 and TRBJ2-5, is GAGVSQSPSNKVTEKGKDVELRCDPISGHTALYWYRQSLGQGLEFLIYFQGNSAPDKSGLPSDRFSAERTGGSVSTLTIQRTQQEDSAVYLCASSLNEVVLETQYFGPGTRLLVL.

This chain connects TRBV10-3 to TRBJ1-2; D unclear. With 8 bases removed from V and 4 bases from J, the gap between germline ends came to 20 bases. The CDR3 covers 15 residues. CDR1 and CDR2 (germline): ENHRY, SYGVKD. The CDR3 loop reads CAIEGADHLGYGYTF. CDR3 DNA: TGTGCCATCGAGGGCGCCGACCACTTAGGCTATGGCTACACCTTC.

This clonotype has only a few counts. The chain uses TRBV11-3 and TRBJ2-2; no definite D call. Deletions cut 1 base from V and 6 bases from J, with 6 bases between. The CDR3 length is 13 residues. Germline V lookup: CDR1 SGHNT, CDR2 YENEEA. CDR3 sequence (DNA): TGTGCCAGCAGCTTAGTTAGTGCCGGGGAGCTGTTTTTT. Protein sequence: CASSLVSAGELFF.

This chain links TRBV27 with TRBJ1-2; TRBD1 agrees at 7 bases. This CDR3 contains 15 residues. The ends lost 5 bases at V and 3 bases at J; junction bases unmatched: 9. Germline CDR1 MNHEY, CDR2 SMNVEV (reference sequence). DNA of the CDR3: TGTGCCAGCAGTATACGGGCAGGGGGGCACTATGGCTACACCTTC. As protein: CASSIRAGGHYGYTF.

This clonotype was recorded at least ten times. CDR3 residues: CASSLLPANTEAFF. The CDR3 nucleotides are TGTGCCAGCAGCCTCCTCCCCGCGAACACTGAAGCTTTCTTT. V usage is TRBV7-8 and J usage is TRBJ1-1; unclear D gene. Deletions cut 5 bases from V and 1 base from J, with 11 bases between. This CDR3 region has 14 residues. Germline CDR1 is SGHVS and CDR2 is FQNEAQ.

This clonotype was seen a few times. The chain uses TRBV15 and TRBJ1-2; no firm D call. The germline gives CDR1 LNHNV, CDR2 YYDKDF (reference sequence). The CDR3 contains 16 residues. V dropped 0 bases and J dropped 4 bases, with 15 bases sitting between them. In DNA, the CDR3 is TGTGCCACCAGCAGAGATCAACAAAGCCTTGTCTATGGCTACACCTTC. It encodes CATSRDQQSLVYGYTF.

Many counts were recorded for this clonotype. The chain is built from TRBV7-2 and TRBJ1-6; 7 bases match TRBD1. The CDR3 sequence is 15 residues long. Germline CDR1 reads SGHTA; CDR2 reads FQGNSA. The V gene end was trimmed by 5 bases and the J gene end by 5 bases; junction bases not matched to a gene: 6. CDR3 protein: CASSARDSHNSPLHF. The CDR3 bases are TGTGCCAGCAGCGCACGGGACAGCCATAATTCACCCCTCCACTTT. The entire variable domain, with the rest obtained from reference TRBV7-2 and TRBJ1-6, is as follows: GAGVSQSPSNKVTEKGKDVELRCDPISGHTALYWYRQSLGQGLEFLIYFQGNSAPDKSGLPSDRFSAERTGGSVSTLTIQRTQQEDSAVYLCASSARDSHNSPLHFGNGTRLTVT.

Regarding this clonotype: This clone may be a read error of a much larger clone one base away. The chain couples TRBV6-1 to TRBJ2-2; the match to TRBD1 covers 8 bases. The CDR3 has 18 amino acids. CDR1 is MNHNS and CDR2 is SASEGT in the germline V gene. For the CDR3, the DNA is TGTGTCAGCAGTGAACACCCCGGGACAGGTGGAGGGACCGGGGAGCTGTTTTTT. Translating gives CVSSEHPGTGGGTGELFF.

A note on this clonotype: A read error may produce the germline difference seen at one junction end. This chain links TRBV9 with TRBJ2-3; 12 bases are shared with TRBD2. The CDR3 runs to 17 residues. CDR1 and CDR2 (germline): SGDLS, YYNGEE. The CDR3 DNA is TGTGCCAACAGCCTCAGGACTAGCGGGGACGGCACAGATACGCAGTATTTT. This encodes CANSLRTSGDGTDTQYF.

This clonotype was detected many times. This chain uses TRBV6-2 or TRBV6-3 with TRBJ1-5, with D maybe TRBD1 (6 bases). Trimming shortened V by 4 bases and J by 6 bases, and 19 bases separated the two germline ends. The CDR3 loop spans 16 amino acids. Per the germline V gene, CDR1 is MNHEY and CDR2 is SVGEGT. CDR3 DNA: TGTGCCAGCAGTTTCCGGGACACGGCCCGGCGTCAGCCCCAGCATTTT. The encoded protein is CASSFRDTARRQPQHF.

This clonotype was counted only a few times. The rearrangement links TRBV11-3 to TRBJ2-1; maybe TRBD1 (6 bases). Germline CDR1 and CDR2: SGHNT and YENEEA. Trimming pared 3 bases from V and 3 bases from J, leaving 9 bases between. This CDR3 is built from 14 residues. The CDR3 DNA is TGTGCCAGCAGCTTGGGACACCGCTACAATGAGCAGTTCTTC. This sequence encodes CASSLGHRYNEQFF.

The chain couples TRBV27 to TRBJ2-1, with 9 bases matching TRBD2. The J segment lost 6 bases and the V segment lost 7 bases, leaving 16 bases of the junction unmatched. This CDR3 has 17 residues. The germline CDR1 and CDR2 sequences are MNHEY and SMNVEV (reference sequence). The DNA of the CDR3 is TGTGCCAGCACCACCCTCAGTAGCGGGGGTTGGACCAATGAGCAGTTCTTC. This sequence encodes CASTTLSSGGWTNEQFF.

The chain has TRBV7-9 and TRBJ1-5, with D perhaps TRBD1 (5 bases). Trimming took 4 bases from V and 0 from J, leaving 10 bases between them. Germline V gene lookup returns CDR1 SEHNR and CDR2 FQNEAQ (reference sequence). The CDR3 is 15 amino acids. CDR3 in amino acids: CASSSRTSSNQPQHF. CDR3 DNA: TGTGCCAGCAGCTCAAGGACAAGTAGCAATCAGCCCCAGCATTTT.

The chain links TRBV29-1 to TRBJ2-1; D may be TRBD1 or TRBD2 (5 bases each). The CDR3 consists of 15 residues. CDR1 and CDR2 from the germline V gene are SQVTM and ANQGSEA. Trimming took off 7 bases at V and 1 base at J, with 17 bases between the two ends. CDR3 DNA sequence: TGCAGCGCTGAGGGGCAGGGTGGTTCCTACAATGAGCAGTTCTTC. Protein product: CSAEGQGGSYNEQFF.

A word on this clonotype: A read error may produce the germline difference seen at one junction end. The rearrangement joins TRBV5-4 to TRBJ2-2, with D perhaps matching TRBD1 (5 bases). The CDR3 has 16 amino acids. The germline V gene has CDR1 SGHNT and CDR2 YYREEE (reference sequence). CDR3: CVSTQGVPTNTGELFF. Here the CDR3 DNA reads TGTGTCAGCACCCAGGGCGTACCCACGAACACCGGGGAGCTGTTTTTT.

This clonotype was seen a handful of times. The chain is built from TRBV6-1 and TRBJ1-5, with D uncertain. The ends were cut back, 8 bases at V and 5 bases at J, with 16 bases in the middle. The CDR3 is 14 residues long. Per the germline V gene, CDR1 is MNHNS and CDR2 is SASEGT. CDR3 in DNA: TGTGCCAGCGCGCCACCTTACCTCGATCAGCCCCAGCATTTT. This sequence encodes CASAPPYLDQPQHF.

The sample holds many counts of this clonotype. CDR3 protein: CASSLAQGFNSPLHF. CDR3 DNA: TGTGCCAGCAGCTTAGCTCAGGGTTTTAATTCACCCCTCCACTTT. The chain combines TRBV7-2 with TRBJ1-6; the D gene is possibly TRBD1 (5 bases). CDR3 length: 15 residues. Trimming cost V 0 bases and J 6 bases, with 9 bases left between them. Germline CDR1 SGHTA, CDR2 FQGNSA.